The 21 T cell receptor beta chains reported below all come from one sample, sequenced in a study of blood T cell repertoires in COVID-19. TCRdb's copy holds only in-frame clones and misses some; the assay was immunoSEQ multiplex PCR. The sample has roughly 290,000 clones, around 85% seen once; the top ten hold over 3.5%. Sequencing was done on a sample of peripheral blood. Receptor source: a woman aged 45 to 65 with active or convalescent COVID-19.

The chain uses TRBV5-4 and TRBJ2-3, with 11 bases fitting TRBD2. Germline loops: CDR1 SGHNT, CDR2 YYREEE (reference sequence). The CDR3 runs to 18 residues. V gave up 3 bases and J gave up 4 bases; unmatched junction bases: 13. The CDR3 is CASSSRRSSGRTADTQYF. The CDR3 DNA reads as TGTGCCAGCAGCTCCCGTCGGTCTAGCGGGAGGACCGCAGATACGCAGTATTTT.

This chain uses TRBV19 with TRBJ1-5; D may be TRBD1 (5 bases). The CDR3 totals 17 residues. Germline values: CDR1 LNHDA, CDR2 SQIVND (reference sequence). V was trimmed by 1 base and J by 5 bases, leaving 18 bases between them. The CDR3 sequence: CASSIGKGRGGDQPQHF. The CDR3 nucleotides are TGTGCCAGTAGTATAGGAAAGGGCCGCGGGGGTGATCAGCCCCAGCATTTT.

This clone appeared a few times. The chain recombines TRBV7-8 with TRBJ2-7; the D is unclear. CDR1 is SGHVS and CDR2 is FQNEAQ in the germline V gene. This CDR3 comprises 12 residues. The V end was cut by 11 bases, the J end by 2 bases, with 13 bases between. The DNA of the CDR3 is TGTGCCGCTGGCGGTTCAACCTACGAGCAGTACTTC. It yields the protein CAAGGSTYEQYF. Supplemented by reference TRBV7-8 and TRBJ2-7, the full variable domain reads GAGVSQSPRYKVAKRGQDVALRCDPISGHVSLFWYQQALGQGPEFLTYFQNEAQLDKSGLPSDRFFAERPEGSVSTLKIQRTQQEDSAVYLCAAGGSTYEQYFGPGTRLTVT.

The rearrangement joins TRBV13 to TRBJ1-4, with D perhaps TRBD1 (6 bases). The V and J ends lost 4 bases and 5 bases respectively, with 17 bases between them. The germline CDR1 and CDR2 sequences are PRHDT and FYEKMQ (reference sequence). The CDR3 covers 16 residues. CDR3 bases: TGTGCCAGCAGCTCCTTCCAGACAGGCACCAATGAAAAACTGTTTTTT. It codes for CASSSFQTGTNEKLFF.

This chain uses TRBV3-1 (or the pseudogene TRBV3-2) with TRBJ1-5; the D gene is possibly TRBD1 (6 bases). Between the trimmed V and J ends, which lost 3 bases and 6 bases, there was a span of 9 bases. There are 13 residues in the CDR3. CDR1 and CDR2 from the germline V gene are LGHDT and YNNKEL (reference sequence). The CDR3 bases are TGTGCCAGCAGCCACAGGGGTACTCAGCCCCAGCATTTT. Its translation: CASSHRGTQPQHF.

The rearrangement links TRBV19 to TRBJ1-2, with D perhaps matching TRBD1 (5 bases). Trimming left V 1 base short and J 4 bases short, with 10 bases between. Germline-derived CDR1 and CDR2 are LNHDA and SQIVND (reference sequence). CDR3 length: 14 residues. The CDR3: CASSIGEGSYGYTF. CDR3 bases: TGTGCCAGTAGTATAGGGGAGGGGAGCTATGGCTACACCTTC.

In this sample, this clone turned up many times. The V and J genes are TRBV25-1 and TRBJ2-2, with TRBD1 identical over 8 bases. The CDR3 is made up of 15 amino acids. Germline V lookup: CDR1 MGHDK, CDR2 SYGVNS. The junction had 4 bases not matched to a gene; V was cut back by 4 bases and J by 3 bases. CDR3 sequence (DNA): TGTGCCAGCAGTGCCCGGGACAGGTACACCGGGGAGCTGTTTTTT. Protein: CASSARDRYTGELFF.

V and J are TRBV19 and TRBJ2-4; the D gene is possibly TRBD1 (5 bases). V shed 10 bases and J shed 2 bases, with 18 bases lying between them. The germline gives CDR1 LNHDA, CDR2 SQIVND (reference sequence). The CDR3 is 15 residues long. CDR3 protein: CATQGAIGPKNIQYF. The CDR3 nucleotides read TGTGCCACCCAAGGGGCCATAGGGCCCAAAAACATTCAGTACTTC.

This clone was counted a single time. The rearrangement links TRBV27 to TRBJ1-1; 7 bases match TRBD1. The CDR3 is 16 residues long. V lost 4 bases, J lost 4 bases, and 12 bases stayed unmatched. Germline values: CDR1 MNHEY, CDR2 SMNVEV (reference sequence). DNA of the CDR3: TGTGCCAGCAGTTCGCTCATGACAGGGAGTGGCACTGAAGCTTTCTTT. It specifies CASSSLMTGSGTEAFF.

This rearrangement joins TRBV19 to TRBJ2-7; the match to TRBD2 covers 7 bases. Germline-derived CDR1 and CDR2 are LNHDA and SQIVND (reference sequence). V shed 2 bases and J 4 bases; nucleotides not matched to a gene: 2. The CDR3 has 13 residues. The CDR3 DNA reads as TGTGCCAGTAGTATACCTAGCGGATACGAGCAGTACTTC. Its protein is CASSIPSGYEQYF.

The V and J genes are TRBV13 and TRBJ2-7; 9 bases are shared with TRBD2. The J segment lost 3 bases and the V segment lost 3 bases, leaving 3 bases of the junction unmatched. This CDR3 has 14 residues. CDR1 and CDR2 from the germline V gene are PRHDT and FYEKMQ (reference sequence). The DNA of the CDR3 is TGTGCCAGCAGCTTGGGACTAGCATTCTACGAGCAGTACTTC. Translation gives CASSLGLAFYEQYF.

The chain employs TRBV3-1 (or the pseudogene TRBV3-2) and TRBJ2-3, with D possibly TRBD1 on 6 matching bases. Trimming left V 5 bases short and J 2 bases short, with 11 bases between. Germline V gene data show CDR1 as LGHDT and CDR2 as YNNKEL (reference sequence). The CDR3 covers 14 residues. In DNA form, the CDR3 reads TGTGCCAGCAGCTACAGGGAACTCACAGATACGCAGTATTTT. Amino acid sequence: CASSYRELTDTQYF.

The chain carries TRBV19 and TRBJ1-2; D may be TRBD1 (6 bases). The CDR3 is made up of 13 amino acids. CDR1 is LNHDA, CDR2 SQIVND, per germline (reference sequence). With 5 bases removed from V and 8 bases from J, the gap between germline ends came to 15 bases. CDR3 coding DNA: TGTGCCAGTAGTTCCCGACAGGATTGGGGCTACACCTTC. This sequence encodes CASSSRQDWGYTF. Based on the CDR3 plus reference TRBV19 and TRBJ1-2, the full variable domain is DGGITQSPKYLFRKEGQNVTLSCEQNLNHDAMYWYRQDPGQGLRLIYYSQIVNDFQKGDIAEGYSVSREKKESFPLTVTSAQKNPTAFYLCASSSRQDWGYTFGSGTRLTVV.

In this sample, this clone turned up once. CDR3 protein: CASRPKGREWKEDTQYF. CDR3 DNA: TGTGCCAGCAGGCCGAAAGGGCGGGAGTGGAAGGAAGATACGCAGTATTTT. V is TRBV7-9 and J is TRBJ2-3; 7 positions agree with TRBD2. Germline assignment: CDR1 SEHNR and CDR2 FQNEAQ (reference sequence). Trimming cost V 6 bases and J 5 bases; bases outside gene matches: 17. The CDR3 totals 17 residues. Combining the CDR3 with reference TRBV7-9 and TRBJ2-3 gives the whole variable domain DTGVSQNPRHKITKRGQNVTFRCDPISEHNRLYWYRQTLGQGPEFLTYFQNEAQLEKSRLLSDRFSAERPKGSFSTLEIQRTEQGDSAMYLCASRPKGREWKEDTQYFGPGTRLTVL.

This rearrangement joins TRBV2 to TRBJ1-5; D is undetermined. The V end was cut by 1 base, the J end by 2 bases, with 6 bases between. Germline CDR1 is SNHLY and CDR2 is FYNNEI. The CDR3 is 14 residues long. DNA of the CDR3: TGTGCCAGCAGTGAAGACATGGGCAATCAGCCCCAGCATTTT. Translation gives CASSEDMGNQPQHF.

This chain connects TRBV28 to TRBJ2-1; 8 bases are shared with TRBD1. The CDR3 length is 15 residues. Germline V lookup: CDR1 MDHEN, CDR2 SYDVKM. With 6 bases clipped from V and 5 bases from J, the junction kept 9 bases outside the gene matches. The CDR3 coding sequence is TGTGCCAGCAGCCCAGGGGGCGCAGGGAACAATGAGCAGTTCTTC. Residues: CASSPGGAGNNEQFF.

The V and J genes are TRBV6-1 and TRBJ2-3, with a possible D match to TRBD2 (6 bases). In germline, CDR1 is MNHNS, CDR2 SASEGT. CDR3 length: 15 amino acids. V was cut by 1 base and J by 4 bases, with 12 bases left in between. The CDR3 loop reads CASSEDGSRSDTQYF. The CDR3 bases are TGTGCCAGCAGTGAAGACGGGAGTAGGTCAGATACGCAGTATTTT.

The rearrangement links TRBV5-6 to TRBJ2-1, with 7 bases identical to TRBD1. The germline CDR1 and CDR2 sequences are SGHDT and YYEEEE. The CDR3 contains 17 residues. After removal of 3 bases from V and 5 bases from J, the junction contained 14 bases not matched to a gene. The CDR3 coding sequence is TGTGCCAGCAGCTGGCTGGGTCAAGGGACAGCCAACAATGAGCAGTTCTTC. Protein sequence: CASSWLGQGTANNEQFF.

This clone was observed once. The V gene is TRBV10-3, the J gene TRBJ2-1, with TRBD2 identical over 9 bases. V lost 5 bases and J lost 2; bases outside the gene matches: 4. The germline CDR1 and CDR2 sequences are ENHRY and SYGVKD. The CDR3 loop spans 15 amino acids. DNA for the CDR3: TGTGCCATCAGTTTTCTAGCGGGAACCTACAATGAGCAGTTCTTC. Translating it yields CAISFLAGTYNEQFF.

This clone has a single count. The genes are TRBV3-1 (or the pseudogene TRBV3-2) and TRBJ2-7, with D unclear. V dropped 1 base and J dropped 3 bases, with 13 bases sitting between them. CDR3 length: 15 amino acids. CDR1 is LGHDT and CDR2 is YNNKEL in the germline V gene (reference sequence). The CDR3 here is CASSQGWASIYEQYF. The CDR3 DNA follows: TGTGCCAGCAGCCAAGGATGGGCTTCAATCTACGAGCAGTACTTC.

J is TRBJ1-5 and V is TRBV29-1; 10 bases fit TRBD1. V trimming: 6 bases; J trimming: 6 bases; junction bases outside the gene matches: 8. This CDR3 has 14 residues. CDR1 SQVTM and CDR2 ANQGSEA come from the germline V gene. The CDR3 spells CSVSTGGAGQPQHF. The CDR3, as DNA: TGCAGCGTCTCGACAGGGGGCGCCGGTCAGCCCCAGCATTTT.